This T cell receptor (beta chain) appears in the sequencing data of a study of identical twins. This clonotype was counted only a few times. Antigen unknown. General study results and limits: Cord blood beta clonotypes that were abundant carried fewer insertions, and memory repertoires showed no such trend. Out-of-frame beta chain sequences displayed weaker excess sharing between twins. Within twin pairs, the out-of-frame alpha sequences they shared showed excess low generation probability. A partial confounding effect on zero-insertion analyses could come from invariant MAIT and iNKT cells.

TCRdb fed the 5' RACE reads into MiXCR, producing one record per CDR3 protein. The table includes a few hundred thousand distinct CDR3 sequences, roughly 9.8% detected once. V shed 6 bases and J shed 2 bases, with 14 bases lying between them. From germline, CDR1 is MDHEN and CDR2 SYDVKM. The CDR3 loop spans 14 amino acids. This sample also appeared in a second study, on yellow fever vaccine responses in identical twins.

The sequence was obtained from a young woman in good health. The sequencing input was CD8+ T cells sorted from blood. This chain connects TRBV28 to TRBJ2-7, with unresolved D. The CDR3 DNA reads as TGTGCCAGCAGGCCGTTCGGAGAGACCTACGAGCAGTACTTC. Encoded protein: CASRPFGETYEQYF. The entire variable domain, with the rest obtained from reference TRBV28 and TRBJ2-7, is as follows: DVKVTQSSRYLVKRTGEKVFLECVQDMDHENMFWYRQDPGLGLRLIYFSYDVKMKEKGDIPEGYSVSREKKERFSLILESASTNQTSMYLCASRPFGETYEQYFGPGTRLTVT.